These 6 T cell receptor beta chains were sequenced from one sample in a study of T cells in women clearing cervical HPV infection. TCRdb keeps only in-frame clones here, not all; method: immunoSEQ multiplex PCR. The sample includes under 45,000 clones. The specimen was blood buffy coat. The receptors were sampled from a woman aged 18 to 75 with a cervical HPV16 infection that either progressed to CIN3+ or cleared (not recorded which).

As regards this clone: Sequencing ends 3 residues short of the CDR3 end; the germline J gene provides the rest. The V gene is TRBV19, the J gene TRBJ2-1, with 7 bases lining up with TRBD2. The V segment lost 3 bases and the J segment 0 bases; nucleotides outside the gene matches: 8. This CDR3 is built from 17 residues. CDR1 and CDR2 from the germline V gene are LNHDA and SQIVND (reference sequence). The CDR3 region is CASSIPLAESSYNEQFF. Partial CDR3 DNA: TGTGCCAGTAGTATCCCCCTAGCGGAGAGCTCCTACAATGAG.

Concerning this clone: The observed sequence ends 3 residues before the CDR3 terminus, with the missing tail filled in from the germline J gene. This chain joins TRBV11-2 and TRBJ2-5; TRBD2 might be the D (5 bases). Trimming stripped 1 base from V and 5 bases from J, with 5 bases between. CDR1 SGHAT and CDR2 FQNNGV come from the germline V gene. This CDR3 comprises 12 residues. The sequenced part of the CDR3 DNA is TGTGCCAGCAGCTTAGCGGGGGAGACC. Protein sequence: CASSLAGET. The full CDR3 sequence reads CASSLAGETQYF.

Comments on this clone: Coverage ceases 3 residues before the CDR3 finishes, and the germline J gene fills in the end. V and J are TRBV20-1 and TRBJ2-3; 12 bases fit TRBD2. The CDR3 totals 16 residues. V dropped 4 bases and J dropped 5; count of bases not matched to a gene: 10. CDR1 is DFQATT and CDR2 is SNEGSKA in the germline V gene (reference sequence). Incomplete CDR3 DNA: TGCAGTGCTAATCAACTAGCGGGGGGAAGAAAAGATACG. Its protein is CSANQLAGGRKDT. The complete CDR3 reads CSANQLAGGRKDTQYF.

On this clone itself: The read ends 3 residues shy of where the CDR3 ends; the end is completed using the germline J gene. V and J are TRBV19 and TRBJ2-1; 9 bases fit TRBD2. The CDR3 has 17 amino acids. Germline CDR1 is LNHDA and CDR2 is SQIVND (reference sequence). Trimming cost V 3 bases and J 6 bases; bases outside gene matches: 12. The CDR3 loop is CASSIELAGSPGNEQFF. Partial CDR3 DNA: TGTGCCAGTAGTATTGAGCTAGCGGGGTCTCCAGGCAATGAG.

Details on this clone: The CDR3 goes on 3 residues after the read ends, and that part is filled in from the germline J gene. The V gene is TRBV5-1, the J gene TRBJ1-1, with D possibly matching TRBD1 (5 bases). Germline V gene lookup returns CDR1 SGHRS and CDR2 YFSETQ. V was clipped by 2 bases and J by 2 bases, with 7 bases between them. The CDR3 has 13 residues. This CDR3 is CASSLDRNTEAFF. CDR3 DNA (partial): TGCGCCAGCAGCTTAGACAGAAACACTGAA.

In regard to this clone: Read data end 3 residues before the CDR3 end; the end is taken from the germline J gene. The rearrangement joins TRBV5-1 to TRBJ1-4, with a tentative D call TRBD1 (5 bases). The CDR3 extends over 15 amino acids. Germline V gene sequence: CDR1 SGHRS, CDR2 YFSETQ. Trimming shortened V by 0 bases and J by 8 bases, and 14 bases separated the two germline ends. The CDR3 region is CASSLEVSGEEKLFF. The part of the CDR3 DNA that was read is TGCGCCAGCAGCTTGGAGGTCTCGGGGGAAGAAAAA.